A selection of T cell receptor beta chains follows, all from one sample in a study of blood T cell repertoires in COVID-19. Only in-frame clones appear in the TCRdb table, and some are missing; sequencing was by immunoSEQ multiplex PCR. Seen here are approximately 220,000 clones, around 85% observed once, and the top ten hold 3% to 4%. Specimen: PBMCs or T cells enriched from blood (not recorded which). The origin of the receptors is a woman aged 40 to 50 with acute COVID-19. Each CDR3 is given with its conserved first and last residue. D genes are given only for firm matches. Clone size appears in some rows only: once, few, many, or a class for an expanded clone.

v_gene: TRBV5-5
d_gene: TRBD1
len: 16
j_gene: TRBJ1-5
abundance: -
CDR3aa: CASSLELTGGVQPQHF
CDR3nt: TGTGCCAGCAGCTTGGAACTGACAGGGGGTGTTCAGCCCCAGCATTTT

v_gene: TRBV18
d_gene: TRBD2
len: 16
j_gene: TRBJ2-2
abundance: -
CDR3aa: CASLPRSGGNTGELFF
CDR3nt: TGTGCCAGCTTACCACGCAGCGGGGGGAACACCGGGGAGCTGTTTTTT

v_gene: TRBV6-5
d_gene: TRBD2
len: 15
j_gene: TRBJ2-2
abundance: -
CDR3aa: CASSTLSGRTGELFF
CDR3nt: TGTGCCAGCAGTACGCTTAGCGGGAGAACCGGGGAGCTGTTTTTT

v_gene: TRBV14
d_gene: TRBD2
len: 15
j_gene: TRBJ2-7
abundance: -
CDR3aa: CASSQGLAGLYEQYF
CDR3nt: TGTGCCAGCAGCCAAGGACTAGCGGGACTCTACGAGCAGTACTTC

v_gene: TRBV5-1
d_gene: TRBD1
len: 13
j_gene: TRBJ2-7
abundance: -
CDR3aa: CASSIWTGGEQYF
CDR3nt: TGCGCCAGCAGCATATGGACAGGGGGCGAGCAGTACTTC

v_gene: TRBV7-8
d_gene: TRBD1
len: 14
j_gene: TRBJ2-7
abundance: once
CDR3aa: CASSFPGQGSEQYF
CDR3nt: TGTGCCAGCAGCTTCCCGGGACAGGGTTCCGAGCAGTACTTC

v_gene: TRBV5-1
d_gene: TRBD2
len: 16
j_gene: TRBJ2-5
abundance: -
CDR3aa: CASSVLGLAGVETQYF
CDR3nt: TGCGCCAGCAGCGTGTTGGGACTAGCGGGAGTAGAGACCCAGTACTTC

v_gene: TRBV25-1
d_gene: -
len: 14
j_gene: TRBJ2-1
abundance: -
CDR3aa: CASSDSRSYNEQFF
CDR3nt: TGTGCCAGCAGTGATAGCCGGAGTTACAATGAGCAGTTCTTC

v_gene: TRBV6-5
d_gene: -
len: 15
j_gene: TRBJ2-5
abundance: -
CDR3aa: CASTGHSTTQETQYF
CDR3nt: TGTGCCAGCACCGGTCACAGCACGACCCAAGAGACCCAGTACTTC

v_gene: TRBV9
d_gene: TRBD2
len: 16
j_gene: TRBJ2-1
abundance: -
CDR3aa: CASSGQSGMSYNEQFF
CDR3nt: TGTGCCAGCAGCGGACAAAGCGGGATGTCCTACAATGAGCAGTTCTTC

v_gene: TRBV7-6
d_gene: -
len: 14
j_gene: TRBJ1-4
abundance: -
CDR3aa: CASSLSRTNEKLFF
CDR3nt: TGTGCCAGCAGCTTAAGTAGAACTAATGAAAAACTGTTTTTT

v_gene: TRBV3-1/TRBV3-2
d_gene: -
len: 12
j_gene: TRBJ1-1
abundance: -
CDR3aa: CASSANGQEAFF
CDR3nt: TGTGCCAGCAGCGCCAATGGACAGGAAGCTTTCTTT

v_gene: TRBV4-2
d_gene: -
len: 14
j_gene: TRBJ2-7
abundance: once
CDR3aa: CASSQDFITYEQYF
CDR3nt: TGTGCCAGCAGCCAAGATTTCATCACCTACGAGCAGTACTTC

v_gene: TRBV9
d_gene: TRBD2
len: 17
j_gene: TRBJ2-3
abundance: -
CDR3aa: CASSVKGPASGNREQYF
CDR3nt: TGTGCCAGCAGCGTAAAAGGTCCCGCTAGCGGGAATCGAGAGCAGTATTTT

v_gene: TRBV7-2
d_gene: -
len: 16
j_gene: TRBJ2-1
abundance: -
CDR3aa: CASSFQGRSSYNEQFF
CDR3nt: TGTGCCAGCAGCTTCCAGGGCCGGAGCTCCTACAATGAGCAGTTCTTC

v_gene: TRBV19
d_gene: -
len: 15
j_gene: TRBJ2-1
abundance: -
CDR3aa: CASSIGGWVDNEQFF
CDR3nt: TGTGCCAGTAGTATTGGGGGGTGGGTAGACAATGAGCAGTTCTTC

v_gene: TRBV30
d_gene: TRBD1
len: 14
j_gene: TRBJ2-7
abundance: -
CDR3aa: CAWETGGLGYEQYF
CDR3nt: TGTGCCTGGGAGACAGGGGGCTTGGGGTACGAGCAGTACTTC

v_gene: TRBV27
d_gene: -
len: 12
j_gene: TRBJ1-6
abundance: few
CDR3aa: CASSFGNSPLHF
CDR3nt: TGTGCCAGCAGTTTCGGTAATTCACCCCTCCACTTT

v_gene: TRBV18
d_gene: -
len: 12
j_gene: TRBJ1-2
abundance: once
CDR3aa: CASSPQESGYTF
CDR3nt: TGTGCCAGCTCACCACAAGAGAGTGGCTACACCTTC

v_gene: TRBV7-3
d_gene: -
len: 15
j_gene: TRBJ1-6
abundance: few
CDR3aa: CASSFTGMGNSPLHF
CDR3nt: TGTGCCAGCAGCTTCACCGGGATGGGGAATTCACCCCTCCACTTT

v_gene: TRBV7-9
d_gene: TRBD2
len: 14
j_gene: TRBJ2-7
abundance: -
CDR3aa: CASRAGGEGYEQYF
CDR3nt: TGTGCCAGCCGCGCCGGGGGGGAGGGCTACGAGCAGTACTTC

v_gene: TRBV6-5
d_gene: -
len: 14
j_gene: TRBJ1-1
abundance: -
CDR3aa: CASSLQRVHTEAFF
CDR3nt: TGTGCCAGCAGCCTCCAACGGGTTCACACTGAAGCTTTCTTT

v_gene: TRBV27
d_gene: -
len: 16
j_gene: TRBJ1-2
abundance: -
CDR3aa: CASRGGETPYVRGYTF
CDR3nt: TGTGCCAGCAGGGGGGGAGAGACCCCATATGTTCGCGGCTACACCTTC

v_gene: TRBV7-9
d_gene: TRBD2
len: 15
j_gene: TRBJ2-1
abundance: -
CDR3aa: CASSHTSGRGGEQFF
CDR3nt: TGTGCCAGCAGCCATACTAGCGGGAGAGGGGGTGAGCAGTTCTTC

v_gene: TRBV27
d_gene: TRBD1
len: 15
j_gene: TRBJ1-2
abundance: -
CDR3aa: CASSLSLGTGGGYTF
CDR3nt: TGTGCCAGCAGTTTATCGCTCGGGACAGGGGGAGGCTACACCTTC

v_gene: TRBV20-1
d_gene: -
len: 11
j_gene: TRBJ2-1
abundance: -
CDR3aa: CSGGLVNEQFF
CDR3nt: TGCAGTGGCGGGCTGGTCAATGAGCAGTTCTTC

v_gene: TRBV5-6
d_gene: -
len: 14
j_gene: TRBJ2-5
abundance: -
CDR3aa: CASSLVASGETQYF
CDR3nt: TGTGCCAGCAGCTTGGTGGCCTCAGGGGAGACCCAGTACTTC

v_gene: TRBV7-9
d_gene: -
len: 15
j_gene: TRBJ2-1
abundance: -
CDR3aa: CASSPGGPIDNEQFF
CDR3nt: TGTGCCAGCAGCCCCGGAGGGCCGATCGACAATGAGCAGTTCTTC

v_gene: TRBV18
d_gene: TRBD2
len: 16
j_gene: TRBJ2-2
abundance: -
CDR3aa: CASSPRSGGNTGELFF
CDR3nt: TGTGCCAGCTCACCACGCAGCGGGGGGAACACCGGGGAGCTGTTTTTT

v_gene: TRBV11-1
d_gene: -
len: 14
j_gene: TRBJ2-7
abundance: -
CDR3aa: CASSLVQESYEQYF
CDR3nt: TGTGCCAGCAGCTTAGTCCAGGAATCCTACGAGCAGTACTTC

v_gene: TRBV28
d_gene: -
len: 15
j_gene: TRBJ1-5
abundance: -
CDR3aa: CASNPRGVSNQPQHF
CDR3nt: TGTGCCAGCAATCCCAGGGGCGTTAGCAATCAGCCCCAGCATTTT

v_gene: TRBV5-1
d_gene: -
len: 15
j_gene: TRBJ1-1
abundance: -
CDR3aa: CASSWAQEPNTEAFF
CDR3nt: TGCGCCAGCAGCTGGGCTCAGGAACCCAACACTGAAGCTTTCTTT

v_gene: TRBV5-1
d_gene: -
len: 12
j_gene: TRBJ1-1
abundance: -
CDR3aa: CASSPDSAEAFF
CDR3nt: TGCGCCAGCAGCCCGGACAGTGCAGAAGCTTTCTTT